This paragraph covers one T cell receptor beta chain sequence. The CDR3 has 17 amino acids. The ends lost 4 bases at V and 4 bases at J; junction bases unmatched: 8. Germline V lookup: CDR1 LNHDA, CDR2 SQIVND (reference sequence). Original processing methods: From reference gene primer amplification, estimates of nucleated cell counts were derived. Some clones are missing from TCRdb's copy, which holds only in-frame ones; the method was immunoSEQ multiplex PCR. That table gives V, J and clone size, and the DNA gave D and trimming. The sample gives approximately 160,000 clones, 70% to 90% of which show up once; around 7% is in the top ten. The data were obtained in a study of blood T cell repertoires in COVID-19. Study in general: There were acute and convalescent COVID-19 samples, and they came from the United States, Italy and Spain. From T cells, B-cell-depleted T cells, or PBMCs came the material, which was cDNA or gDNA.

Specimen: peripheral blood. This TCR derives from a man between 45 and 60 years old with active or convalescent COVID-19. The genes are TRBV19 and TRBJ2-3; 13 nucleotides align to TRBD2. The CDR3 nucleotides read TGTGCCAGTAGTAAACGACTAGCGGGGGGCGTCGCAGATACGCAGTATTTT. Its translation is CASSKRLAGGVADTQYF.